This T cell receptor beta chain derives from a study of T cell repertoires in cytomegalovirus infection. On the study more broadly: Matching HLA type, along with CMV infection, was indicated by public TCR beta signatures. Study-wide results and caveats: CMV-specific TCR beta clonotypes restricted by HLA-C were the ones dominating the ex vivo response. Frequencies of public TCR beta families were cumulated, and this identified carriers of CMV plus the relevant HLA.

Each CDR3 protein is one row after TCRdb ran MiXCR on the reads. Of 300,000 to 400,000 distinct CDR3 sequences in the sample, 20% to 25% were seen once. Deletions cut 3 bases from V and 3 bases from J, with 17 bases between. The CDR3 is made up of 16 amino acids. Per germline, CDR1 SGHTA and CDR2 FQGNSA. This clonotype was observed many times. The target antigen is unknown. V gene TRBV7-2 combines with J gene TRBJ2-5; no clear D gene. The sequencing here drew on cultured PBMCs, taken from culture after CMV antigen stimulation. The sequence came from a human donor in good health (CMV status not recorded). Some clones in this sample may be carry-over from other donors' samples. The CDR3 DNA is TGTGCCAGCAGCTTTCGGATGGGTGGATACAAAGAGACCCAGTACTTC. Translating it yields CASSFRMGGYKETQYF.